The 19 T cell receptor beta chains below all came from one sample that was sequenced in a study of blood T cell repertoires in COVID-19. Produced via immunoSEQ multiplex PCR; TCRdb's table is partial and in-frame only. The table includes fewer than 350,000 clones, under 90% detected once. Sequenced input: PBMCs or T cells enriched from blood (not recorded which). Every receptor here comes from a man in his 60s who had recovered from COVID-19.

This chain links TRBV6-6 with TRBJ1-6, with D perhaps TRBD1 (5 bases). CDR3 length equals 17 residues. Germline V gives CDR1 MNHNY, CDR2 SVGAGI (reference sequence). Trimming removed 5 bases at V and 5 bases at J, with 19 bases between. CDR3 in amino acids: CASSHDRSGANNSPLHF. The CDR3 bases are TGTGCCAGCAGTCACGACCGGTCTGGGGCAAATAATTCACCCCTCCACTTT.

The chain employs TRBV6-5 and TRBJ2-7, with TRBD2 identical over 10 bases. Germline V gene sequence: CDR1 MNHEY, CDR2 SVGAGI. CDR3 size: 15 residues. After removal of 7 bases from V and 1 base from J, the junction contained 7 bases not matched to a gene. This CDR3 reads CASTLRLAGSYEQYF. CDR3 sequence (DNA): TGTGCCAGCACCCTCAGACTAGCGGGTTCCTACGAGCAGTACTTC.

J is TRBJ2-2 and V is TRBV18; D perhaps matches TRBD1 (5 bases). Trimming left V 9 bases short and J 6 bases short, with 20 bases between. The CDR3 length is 15 residues. Germline V gene sequence: CDR1 KGHSH, CDR2 LQKENI. The CDR3 spells CASETGWTNPGELFF. The CDR3 nucleotides are TGTGCCAGTGAGACCGGATGGACAAACCCCGGGGAGCTGTTTTTT. Complete variable domain (other parts from reference TRBV18 and TRBJ2-2): NAGVMQNPRHLVRRRGQEARLRCSPMKGHSHVYWYRQLPEEGLKFMVYLQKENIIDESGMPKERFSAEFPKEGPSILRIQQVVRGDSAAYFCASETGWTNPGELFFGEGSRLTVL.

The chain recombines TRBV3-1 (or the pseudogene TRBV3-2) with TRBJ1-1; D is ambiguous. CDR3 size: 12 residues. V lost 1 base to trimming and J lost 6 bases, with 6 bases between them. Germline CDR1 is LGHDT and CDR2 is YNNKEL (reference sequence). The CDR3 coding sequence is TGTGCCAGCAGCCAAGCGGGTTCTGAAGCTTTCTTT. It codes for CASSQAGSEAFF.

The CDR3: CASAAWEETGELFF. CDR3 sequence (DNA): TGTGCCAGCGCCGCGTGGGAGGAGACCGGGGAGCTGTTTTTT. The genes are TRBV25-1 and TRBJ2-2; maybe TRBD2 (6 bases). Germline CDR1 MGHDK, CDR2 SYGVNS. With 8 bases removed from V and 5 bases from J, the gap between germline ends came to 15 bases. This CDR3 has 14 residues.

The gene calls are TRBV30 and TRBJ2-5; no clear D. Deletions cut 0 bases from V and 5 bases from J, with 7 bases between. Germline CDR1 is GTSNPN and CDR2 is SVGIG (reference sequence). The CDR3 runs to 12 residues. The CDR3 here is CAWSVFGETQYF. The CDR3 DNA is TGTGCCTGGAGTGTATTCGGGGAGACCCAGTACTTC.

This clone was counted once. The J gene is TRBJ1-2, the V gene TRBV28; D not resolved. With 6 bases removed from V and 4 bases from J, the gap between germline ends came to 12 bases. From germline, CDR1 is MDHEN and CDR2 SYDVKM. The CDR3 covers 13 residues. CDR3 nucleotide sequence: TGTGCCAGCAGCCTGCGGGGTGGCTATGGCTACACCTTC. It codes for CASSLRGGYGYTF.

The V gene is TRBV5-1, the J gene TRBJ2-2; D perhaps matches TRBD2 (6 bases). Deletions cut 1 base from V and 6 bases from J, with 13 bases between. The CDR3 has 15 residues. Germline V lookup: CDR1 SGHRS, CDR2 YFSETQ. CDR3 sequence reads: CASSLSGRGAGELFF. CDR3 DNA: TGCGCCAGCAGCTTGTCCGGGAGAGGCGCCGGGGAGCTGTTTTTT.

V gene TRBV5-1 combines with J gene TRBJ2-6, with D perhaps matching TRBD2 (6 bases). Germline CDR1 is SGHRS and CDR2 is YFSETQ. V gave up 0 bases and J gave up 0 bases, with 10 bases separating them. The CDR3 has 17 amino acids. The CDR3: CASSLGDFVSGANVLTF. In DNA, the CDR3 is TGCGCCAGCAGCTTGGGGGACTTCGTCTCTGGGGCCAACGTCCTGACTTTC.

The CDR3 protein is CASSLLRSYYGYTF. The DNA of the CDR3 is TGTGCCAGCAGCTTATTGAGGTCCTACTATGGCTACACCTTC. The rearrangement uses TRBV7-3 and TRBJ1-2; D ambiguous. Trimming left V 2 bases short and J 3 bases short, with 10 bases between. Germline CDR1 and CDR2: SGHTA and FQGTGA. There are 14 residues in the CDR3.

V and J are TRBV7-9 and TRBJ2-5; D gene uncertain. The CDR3 sequence is 15 residues long. Trimming stripped 2 bases from V and 5 bases from J, with 15 bases between. Germline CDR1 SEHNR, CDR2 FQNEAQ (reference sequence). CDR3 in DNA: TGTGCCAGCAGCTTATGGGCCCTCCCTGGGGAGACCCAGTACTTC. It specifies CASSLWALPGETQYF.

The V call is TRBV5-1, the J call TRBJ2-1; 16 nucleotides match TRBD2. V shed 4 bases and J 9 bases; nucleotides not matched to a gene: 4. Germline loops: CDR1 SGHRS, CDR2 YFSETQ. The length of the CDR3 is 15 residues. CDR3 sequence reads: CASSGTSGREGEQFF. The CDR3 DNA is TGCGCCAGCAGCGGGACTAGCGGGAGGGAAGGTGAGCAGTTCTTC.

The chain uses TRBV28 and TRBJ1-5; D might be TRBD1 (5 bases). V lost 5 bases, J lost 6 bases, and 14 bases lay in between. Germline loops: CDR1 MDHEN, CDR2 SYDVKM. This CDR3 is built from 14 residues. The CDR3 is CASSPGPGGQPQHF. The CDR3, as DNA: TGTGCCAGCAGTCCCGGACCCGGGGGTCAGCCCCAGCATTTT.

This clone was counted once. The chain is built from TRBV5-1 and TRBJ2-2, with 8 bases that match TRBD2. Germline CDR1 is SGHRS and CDR2 is YFSETQ. The CDR3 extends over 16 amino acids. The V gene end was trimmed by 0 bases and the J gene end by 4 bases; junction bases not matched to a gene: 5. CDR3 DNA: TGCGCCAGCAGCTTGGTCGGTCTAGCGGGCACCGGGGAGCTGTTTTTT. Amino acid sequence: CASSLVGLAGTGELFF.

CDR3 nucleotide sequence: TGTGCCAGCAGTAACCCAGGGGGCGAGCAGTACTTC. Residues: CASSNPGGEQYF. This rearrangement joins TRBV6-5 to TRBJ2-7, with 7 positions matching TRBD1. The V gene end was trimmed by 5 bases and the J gene end by 6 bases; junction bases not matched to a gene: 4. The CDR3 covers 12 residues. Germline assignment: CDR1 MNHEY and CDR2 SVGAGI.

The gene calls are TRBV5-4 and TRBJ2-7, with a possible D match to TRBD2 (5 bases). Trimming cost V 2 bases and J 0 bases, with 9 bases left between them. The CDR3 spans 14 residues. Germline V gene lookup returns CDR1 SGHNT and CDR2 YYREEE (reference sequence). This chain's CDR3 is CASSFGGLSYEQYF. The CDR3 DNA reads TGTGCCAGCAGCTTCGGAGGCCTCTCCTACGAGCAGTACTTC.

This clone has just a few counts. This sequence joins TRBV19 and TRBJ2-7; 10 bases align to TRBD1. The length of the CDR3 is 13 residues. From germline, CDR1 is LNHDA and CDR2 SQIVND (reference sequence). The V segment lost 4 bases and the J segment 3 bases; nucleotides outside the gene matches: 0. CDR3 sequence reads: CASSRTGGYEQYF. The CDR3, as DNA: TGTGCCAGTAGTAGGACAGGGGGCTACGAGCAGTACTTC. The complete variable domain, with remaining parts taken from reference TRBV19 and TRBJ2-7, reads DGGITQSPKYLFRKEGQNVTLSCEQNLNHDAMYWYRQDPGQGLRLIYYSQIVNDFQKGDIAEGYSVSREKKESFPLTVTSAQKNPTAFYLCASSRTGGYEQYFGPGTRLTVT.

V and J are TRBV9 and TRBJ2-5; TRBD2 aligns across 10 bases. The CDR3 sequence is 15 residues long. From germline, CDR1 is SGDLS and CDR2 YYNGEE. V shed 1 base and J 5 bases; nucleotides not matched to a gene: 5. DNA for the CDR3: TGTGCCAGCAGCGTAACCCCACTAGCGGGGGAGACCCAGTACTTC. As protein: CASSVTPLAGETQYF.

The rearrangement links TRBV24-1 to TRBJ2-5; 7 positions match TRBD2. CDR1 KGHDR and CDR2 SFDVKD come from the germline V gene. The J segment lost 9 bases and the V segment lost 5 bases, leaving 11 bases of the junction unmatched. CDR3 length: 14 residues. The CDR3 is CATSVGGGSAAQYF. Here the CDR3 DNA reads TGTGCCACCAGTGTTGGGGGGGGGTCGGCGGCCCAGTACTTC.